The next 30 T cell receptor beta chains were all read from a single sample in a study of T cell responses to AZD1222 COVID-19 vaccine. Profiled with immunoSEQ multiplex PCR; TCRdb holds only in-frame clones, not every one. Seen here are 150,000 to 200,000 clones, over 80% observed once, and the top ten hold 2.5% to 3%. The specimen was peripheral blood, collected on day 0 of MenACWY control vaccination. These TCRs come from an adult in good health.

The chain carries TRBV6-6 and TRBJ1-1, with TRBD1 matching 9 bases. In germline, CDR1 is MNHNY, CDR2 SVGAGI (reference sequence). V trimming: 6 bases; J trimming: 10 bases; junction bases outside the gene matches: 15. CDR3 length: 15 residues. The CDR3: CASSLPGQGIFGAFF. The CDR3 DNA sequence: TGTGCCAGCAGCCTACCGGGACAGGGAATTTTCGGAGCTTTCTTT.

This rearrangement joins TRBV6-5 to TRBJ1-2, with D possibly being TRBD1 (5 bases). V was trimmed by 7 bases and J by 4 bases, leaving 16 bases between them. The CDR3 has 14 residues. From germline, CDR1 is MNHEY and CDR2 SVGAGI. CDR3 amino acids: CASKLTGTAYGYTF. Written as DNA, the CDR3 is TGTGCCAGCAAGCTAACCGGGACGGCCTATGGCTACACCTTC.

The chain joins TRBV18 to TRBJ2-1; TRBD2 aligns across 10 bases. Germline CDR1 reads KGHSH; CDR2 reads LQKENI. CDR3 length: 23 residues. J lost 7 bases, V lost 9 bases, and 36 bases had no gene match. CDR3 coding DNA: TGTGCCAGAACTAAACTTTGGCAAGGCACCCTTGGGGTAGCGGGGGGAAGTAGTAATGAGCAGTTCTTC. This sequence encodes CARTKLWQGTLGVAGGSSNEQFF.

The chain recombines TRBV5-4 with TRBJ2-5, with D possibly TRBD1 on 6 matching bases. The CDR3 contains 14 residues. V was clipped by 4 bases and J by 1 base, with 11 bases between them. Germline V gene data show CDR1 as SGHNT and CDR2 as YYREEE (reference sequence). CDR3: CASSLQGRQETQYF. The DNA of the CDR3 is TGTGCCAGCAGCCTACAGGGACGCCAAGAGACCCAGTACTTC.

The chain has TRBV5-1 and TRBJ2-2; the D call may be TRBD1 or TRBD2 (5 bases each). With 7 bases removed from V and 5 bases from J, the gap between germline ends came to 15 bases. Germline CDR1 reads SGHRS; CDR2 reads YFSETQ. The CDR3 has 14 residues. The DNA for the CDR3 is TGCGCCAGCGGGGAGCAGGGTAGTACCGGGGAGCTGTTTTTT. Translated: CASGEQGSTGELFF. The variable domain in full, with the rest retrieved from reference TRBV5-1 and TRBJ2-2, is KAGVTQTPRYLIKTRGQQVTLSCSPISGHRSVSWYQQTPGQGLQFLFEYFSETQRNKGNFPGRFSGRQFSNSRSEMNVSTLELGDSALYLCASGEQGSTGELFFGEGSRLTVL.

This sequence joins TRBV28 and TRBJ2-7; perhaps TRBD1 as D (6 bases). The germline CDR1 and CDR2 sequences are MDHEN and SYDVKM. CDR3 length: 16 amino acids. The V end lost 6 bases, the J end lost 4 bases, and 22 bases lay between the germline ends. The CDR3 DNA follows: TGTGCCAGCAGCCCCGAGCCACAGGGCCCAACTTACGAGCAGTACTTC. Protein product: CASSPEPQGPTYEQYF.

CDR3: CASSFSVAATGANVLTF. The CDR3 DNA sequence: TGTGCCAGCAGCTTCTCGGTAGCGGCGACTGGGGCCAACGTCCTGACTTTC. V gene TRBV7-9 combines with J gene TRBJ2-6; perhaps TRBD2 as D (6 bases). Between the trimmed V and J ends, which lost 3 bases and 2 bases, there was a span of 14 bases. This CDR3 region has 17 residues. The germline CDR1 and CDR2 sequences are SEHNR and FQNEAQ (reference sequence).

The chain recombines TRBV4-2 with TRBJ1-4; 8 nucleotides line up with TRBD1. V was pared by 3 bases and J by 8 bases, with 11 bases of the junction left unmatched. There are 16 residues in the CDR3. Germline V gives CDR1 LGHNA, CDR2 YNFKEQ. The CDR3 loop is CASSHATDRGDEKLFF. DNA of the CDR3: TGTGCCAGCAGCCACGCCACCGACAGGGGAGACGAAAAACTGTTTTTT.

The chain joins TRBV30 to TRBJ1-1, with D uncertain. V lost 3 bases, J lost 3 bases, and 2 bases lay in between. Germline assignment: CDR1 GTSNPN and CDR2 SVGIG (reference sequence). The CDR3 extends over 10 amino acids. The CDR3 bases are TGTGCCTGGAGGGACACTGAAGCTTTCTTT. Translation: CAWRDTEAFF.

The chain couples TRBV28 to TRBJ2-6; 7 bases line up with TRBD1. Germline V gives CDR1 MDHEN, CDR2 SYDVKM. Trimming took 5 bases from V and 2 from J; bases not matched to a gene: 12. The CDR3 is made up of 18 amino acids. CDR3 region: CASSPTGTAPPGANVLTF. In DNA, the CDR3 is TGTGCCAGCAGTCCCACCGGGACAGCCCCTCCTGGGGCCAACGTCCTGACTTTC.

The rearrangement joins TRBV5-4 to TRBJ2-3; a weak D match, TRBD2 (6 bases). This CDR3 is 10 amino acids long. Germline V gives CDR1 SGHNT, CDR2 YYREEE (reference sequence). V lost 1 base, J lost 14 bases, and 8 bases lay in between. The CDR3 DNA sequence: TGTGCCAGCAGCTTGCCGGGGGTGTATTTT. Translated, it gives CASSLPGVYF.

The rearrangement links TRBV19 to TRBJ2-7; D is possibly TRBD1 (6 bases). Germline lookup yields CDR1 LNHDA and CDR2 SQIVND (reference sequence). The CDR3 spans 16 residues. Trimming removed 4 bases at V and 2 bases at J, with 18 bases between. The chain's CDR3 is CASSRAPQGSAYEQYF. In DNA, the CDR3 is TGTGCCAGTAGTAGAGCCCCACAGGGCAGCGCCTACGAGCAGTACTTC.

In nucleotides, the CDR3 is TGCGCCAGCAGCTCCAGTGGGTCCTACGAGCAGTACTTC. This gives the protein CASSSSGSYEQYF. The chain links TRBV5-1 to TRBJ2-7; D is undetermined. Trimming left V 3 bases short and J 1 base short, with 8 bases between. CDR1 and CDR2 (germline): SGHRS, YFSETQ. CDR3 length: 13 amino acids.

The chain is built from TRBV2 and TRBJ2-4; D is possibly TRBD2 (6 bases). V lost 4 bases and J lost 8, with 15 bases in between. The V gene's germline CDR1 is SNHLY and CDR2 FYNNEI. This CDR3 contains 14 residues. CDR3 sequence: CASSGGSGGDIQYF. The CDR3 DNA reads TGTGCCAGCAGTGGGGGTAGCGGAGGGGACATTCAGTACTTC.

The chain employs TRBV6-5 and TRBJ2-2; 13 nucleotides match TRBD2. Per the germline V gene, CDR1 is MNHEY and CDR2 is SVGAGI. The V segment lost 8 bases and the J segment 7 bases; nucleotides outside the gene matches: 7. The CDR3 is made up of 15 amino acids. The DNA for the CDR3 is TGTGCCAGCCAGGAAGGGACTAGCGGGATCGGGGAGCTGTTTTTT. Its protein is CASQEGTSGIGELFF.

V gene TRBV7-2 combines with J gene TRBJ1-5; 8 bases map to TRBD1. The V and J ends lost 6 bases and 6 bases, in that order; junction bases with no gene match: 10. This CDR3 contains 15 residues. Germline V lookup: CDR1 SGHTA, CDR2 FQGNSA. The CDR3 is CASSLTGEVAQPQHF. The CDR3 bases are TGTGCCAGCAGTCTGACAGGGGAGGTGGCTCAGCCCCAGCATTTT.

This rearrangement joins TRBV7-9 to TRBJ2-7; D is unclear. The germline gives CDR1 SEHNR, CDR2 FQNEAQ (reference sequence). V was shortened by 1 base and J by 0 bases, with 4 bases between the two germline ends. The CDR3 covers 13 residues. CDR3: CASSLGVSYEQYF. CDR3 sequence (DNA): TGTGCCAGCAGCTTAGGTGTCTCCTACGAGCAGTACTTC.

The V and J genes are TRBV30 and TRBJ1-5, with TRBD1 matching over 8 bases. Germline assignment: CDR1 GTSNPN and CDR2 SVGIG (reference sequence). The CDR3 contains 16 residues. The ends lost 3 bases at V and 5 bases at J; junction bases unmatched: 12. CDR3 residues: CAWSGGTGFSDQPQHF. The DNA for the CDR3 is TGTGCCTGGAGCGGCGGGACAGGATTCTCCGATCAGCCCCAGCATTTT.

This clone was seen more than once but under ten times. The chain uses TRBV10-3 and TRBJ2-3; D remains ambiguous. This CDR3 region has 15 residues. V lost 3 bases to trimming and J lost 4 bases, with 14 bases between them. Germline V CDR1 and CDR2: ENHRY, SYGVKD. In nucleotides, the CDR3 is TGTGCCATCAGTGAAAGGGCCCCGGCACCAGATACGCAGTATTTT. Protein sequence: CAISERAPAPDTQYF.

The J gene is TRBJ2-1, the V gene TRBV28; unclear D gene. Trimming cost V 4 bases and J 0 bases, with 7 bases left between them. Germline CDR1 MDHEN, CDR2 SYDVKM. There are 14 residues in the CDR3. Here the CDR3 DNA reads TGTGCCAGCAGTTACGCGAACTCCTACAATGAGCAGTTCTTC. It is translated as CASSYANSYNEQFF.

CDR3 protein: CASTWTSGSYEQYF. CDR3 sequence (DNA): TGTGCCAGCACCTGGACTAGCGGGAGTTACGAGCAGTACTTC. The chain combines TRBV27 with TRBJ2-7; 13 bases agree with TRBD2. The CDR3 spans 14 residues. Germline CDR1 reads MNHEY; CDR2 reads SMNVEV (reference sequence). V was clipped by 7 bases and J by 4 bases; unmatched bases: 4.

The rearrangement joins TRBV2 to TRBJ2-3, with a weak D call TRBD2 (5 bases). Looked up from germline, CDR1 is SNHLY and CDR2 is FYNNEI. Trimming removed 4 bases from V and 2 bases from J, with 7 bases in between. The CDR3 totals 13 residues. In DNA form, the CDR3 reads TGTGCCAGCAGTGGAGGGTTCACAGATACGCAGTATTTT. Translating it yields CASSGGFTDTQYF.

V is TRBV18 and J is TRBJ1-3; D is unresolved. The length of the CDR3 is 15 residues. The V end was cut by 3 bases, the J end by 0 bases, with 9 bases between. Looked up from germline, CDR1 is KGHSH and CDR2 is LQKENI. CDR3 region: CASSPLSSSGNTIYF. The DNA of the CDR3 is TGTGCCAGCTCACCTCTCTCCAGCTCTGGAAACACCATATATTTT. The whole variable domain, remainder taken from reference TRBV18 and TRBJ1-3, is NAGVMQNPRHLVRRRGQEARLRCSPMKGHSHVYWYRQLPEEGLKFMVYLQKENIIDESGMPKERFSAEFPKEGPSILRIQQVVRGDSAAYFCASSPLSSSGNTIYFGEGSWLTVV.

The CDR3 region is CASSLGHRDQHF. CDR3 sequence (DNA): TGTGCCAGCAGTTTGGGGCACAGGGATCAGCATTTT. The chain couples TRBV28 to TRBJ1-5, with D maybe TRBD1 (6 bases). V dropped 3 bases and J dropped 13 bases, with 13 bases sitting between them. Germline CDR1 MDHEN, CDR2 SYDVKM. The CDR3 is 12 residues long.

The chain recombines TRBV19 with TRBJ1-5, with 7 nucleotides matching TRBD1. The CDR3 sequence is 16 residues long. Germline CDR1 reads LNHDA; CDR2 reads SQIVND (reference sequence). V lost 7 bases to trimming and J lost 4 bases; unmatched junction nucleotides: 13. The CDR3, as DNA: TGTGCCAGTAAGGGATTTGAGGGGGCGATAAATCAGCCCCAGCATTTT. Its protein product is CASKGFEGAINQPQHF.

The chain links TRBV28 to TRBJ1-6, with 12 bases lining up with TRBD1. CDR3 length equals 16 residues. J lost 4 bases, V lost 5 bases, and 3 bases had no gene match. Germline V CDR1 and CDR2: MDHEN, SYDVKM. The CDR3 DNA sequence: TGTGCCAGCAGTGGGGACAGGGGGCCTTATAATTCACCCCTCCACTTT. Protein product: CASSGDRGPYNSPLHF.

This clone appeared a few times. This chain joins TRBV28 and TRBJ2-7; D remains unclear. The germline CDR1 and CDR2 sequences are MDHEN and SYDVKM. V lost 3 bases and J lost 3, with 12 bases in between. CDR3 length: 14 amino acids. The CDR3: CASSFVGYRYEQYF. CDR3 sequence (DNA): TGTGCCAGCAGTTTTGTCGGGTACCGCTACGAGCAGTACTTC.

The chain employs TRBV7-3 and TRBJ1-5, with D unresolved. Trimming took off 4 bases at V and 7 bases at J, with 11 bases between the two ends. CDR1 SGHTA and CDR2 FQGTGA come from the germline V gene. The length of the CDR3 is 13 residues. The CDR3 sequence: CASSWTDGQPQHF. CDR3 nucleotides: TGTGCCAGCAGCTGGACTGATGGCCAGCCCCAGCATTTT.

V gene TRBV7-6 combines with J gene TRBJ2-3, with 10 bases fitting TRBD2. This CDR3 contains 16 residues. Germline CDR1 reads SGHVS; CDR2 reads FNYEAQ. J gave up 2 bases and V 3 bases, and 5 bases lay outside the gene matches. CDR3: CASSLLAGVHTDTQYF. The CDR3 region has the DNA TGTGCCAGCAGCTTGCTAGCGGGGGTCCACACAGATACGCAGTATTTT.

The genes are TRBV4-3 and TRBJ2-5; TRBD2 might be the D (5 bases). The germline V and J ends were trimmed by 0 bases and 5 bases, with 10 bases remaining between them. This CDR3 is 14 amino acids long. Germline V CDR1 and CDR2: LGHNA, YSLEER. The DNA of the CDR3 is TGCGCCAGCAGCCAAGATCGGCCGGGGGAGACCCAGTACTTC. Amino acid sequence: CASSQDRPGETQYF.